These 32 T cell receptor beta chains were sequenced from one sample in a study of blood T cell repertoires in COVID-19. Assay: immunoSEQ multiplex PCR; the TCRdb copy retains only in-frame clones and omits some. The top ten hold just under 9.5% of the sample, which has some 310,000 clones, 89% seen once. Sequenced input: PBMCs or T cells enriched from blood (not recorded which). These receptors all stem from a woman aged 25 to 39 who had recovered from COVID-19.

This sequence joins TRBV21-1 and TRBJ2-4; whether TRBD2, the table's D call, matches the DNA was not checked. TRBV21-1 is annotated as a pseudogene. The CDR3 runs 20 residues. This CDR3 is CASSKALFFFVGRAKNIQYF. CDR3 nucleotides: TGTGCCAGCAGCAAAGCGCTGTTTTTTTTTGTAGGGAGAGCCAAAAACATTCAGTACTTC.

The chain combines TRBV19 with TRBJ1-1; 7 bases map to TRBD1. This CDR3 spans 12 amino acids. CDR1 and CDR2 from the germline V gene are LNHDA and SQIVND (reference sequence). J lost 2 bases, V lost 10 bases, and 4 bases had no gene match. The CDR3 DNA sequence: TGTGCCATCCGACAGGGAAACACTGAAGCTTTCTTT. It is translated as CAIRQGNTEAFF.

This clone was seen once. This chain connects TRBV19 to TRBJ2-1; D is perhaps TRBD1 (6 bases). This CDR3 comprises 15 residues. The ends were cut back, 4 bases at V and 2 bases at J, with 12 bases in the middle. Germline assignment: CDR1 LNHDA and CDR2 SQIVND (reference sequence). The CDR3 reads CASSNTGFTYNEQFF. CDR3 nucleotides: TGTGCCAGTAGTAATACAGGGTTCACCTACAATGAGCAGTTCTTC.

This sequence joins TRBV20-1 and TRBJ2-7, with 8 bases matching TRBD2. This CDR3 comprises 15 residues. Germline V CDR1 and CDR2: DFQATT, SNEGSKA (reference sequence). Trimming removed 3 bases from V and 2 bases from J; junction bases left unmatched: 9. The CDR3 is CSASGALADPYEQYF. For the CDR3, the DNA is TGCAGTGCTAGTGGTGCACTAGCGGATCCCTACGAGCAGTACTTC.

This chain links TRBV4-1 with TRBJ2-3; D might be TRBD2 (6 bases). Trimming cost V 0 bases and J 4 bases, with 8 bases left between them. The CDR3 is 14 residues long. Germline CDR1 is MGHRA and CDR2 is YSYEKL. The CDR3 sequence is CASSQDRLADTQYF. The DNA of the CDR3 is TGCGCCAGCAGCCAAGACAGACTAGCAGATACGCAGTATTTT.

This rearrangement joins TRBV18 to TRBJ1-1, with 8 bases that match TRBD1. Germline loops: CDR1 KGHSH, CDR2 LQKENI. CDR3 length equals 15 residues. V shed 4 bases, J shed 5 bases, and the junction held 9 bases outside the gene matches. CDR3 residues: CASSRGQGGGTEAFF. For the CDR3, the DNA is TGTGCCAGCTCACGTGGACAGGGAGGTGGTACTGAAGCTTTCTTT. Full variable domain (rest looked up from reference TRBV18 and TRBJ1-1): NAGVMQNPRHLVRRRGQEARLRCSPMKGHSHVYWYRQLPEEGLKFMVYLQKENIIDESGMPKERFSAEFPKEGPSILRIQQVVRGDSAAYFCASSRGQGGGTEAFFGQGTRLTVV.

Here the CDR3 DNA reads TGTGCCAGCAGCCAAACTAGCGCCGAGTCGTCCTACAATGAGCAGTTCTTC. Translated, it gives CASSQTSAESSYNEQFF. The chain carries TRBV3-1 (or the pseudogene TRBV3-2) and TRBJ2-1; 7 nucleotides match TRBD2. The ends lost 2 bases at V and 1 base at J; junction bases unmatched: 8. The germline gives CDR1 LGHDT, CDR2 YNNKEL (reference sequence). The CDR3 covers 17 residues.

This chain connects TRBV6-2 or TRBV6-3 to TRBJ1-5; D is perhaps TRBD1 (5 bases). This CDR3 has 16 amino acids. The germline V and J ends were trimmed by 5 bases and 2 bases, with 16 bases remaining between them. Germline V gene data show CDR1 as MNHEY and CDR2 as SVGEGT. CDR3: CASSPSQGGRNQPQHF. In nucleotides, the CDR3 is TGTGCCAGCAGTCCAAGCCAGGGTGGGCGCAATCAGCCCCAGCATTTT.

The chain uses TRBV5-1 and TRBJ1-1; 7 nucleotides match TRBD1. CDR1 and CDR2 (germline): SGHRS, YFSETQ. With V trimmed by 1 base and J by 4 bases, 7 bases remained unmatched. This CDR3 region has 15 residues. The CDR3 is CASSLTPGTATEAFF. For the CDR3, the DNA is TGCGCCAGCAGCTTGACCCCCGGGACAGCCACTGAAGCTTTCTTT.

The CDR3 is CASSLYQGRMDGYTF. CDR3 nucleotide sequence: TGTGCCAGCAGCTTGTATCAGGGGCGAATGGATGGCTACACCTTC. The chain couples TRBV5-5 to TRBJ1-2, with D possibly matching TRBD1 (6 bases). Trimming pared 1 base from V and 6 bases from J, leaving 16 bases between. CDR1 and CDR2 (germline): SGHKS, YYEKEE (reference sequence). The CDR3 spans 15 residues.

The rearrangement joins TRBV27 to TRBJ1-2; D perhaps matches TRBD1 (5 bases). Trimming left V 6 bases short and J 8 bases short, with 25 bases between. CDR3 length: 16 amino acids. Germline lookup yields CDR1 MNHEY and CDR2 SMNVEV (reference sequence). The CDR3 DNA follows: TGTGCCAGCAGCTTGACCGCGTGGGAGGGGCAGTGGGGCTACACCTTC. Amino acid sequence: CASSLTAWEGQWGYTF.

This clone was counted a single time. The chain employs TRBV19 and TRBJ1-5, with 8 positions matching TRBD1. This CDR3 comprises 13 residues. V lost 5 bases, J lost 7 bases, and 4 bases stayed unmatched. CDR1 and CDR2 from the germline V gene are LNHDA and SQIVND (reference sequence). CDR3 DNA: TGTGCCAGTAGTCCGGACAGGGACCAGCCCCAGCATTTT. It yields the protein CASSPDRDQPQHF.

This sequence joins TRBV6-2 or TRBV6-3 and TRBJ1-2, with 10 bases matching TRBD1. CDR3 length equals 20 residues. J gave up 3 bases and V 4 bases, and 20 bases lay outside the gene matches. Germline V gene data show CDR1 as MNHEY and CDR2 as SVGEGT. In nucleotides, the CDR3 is TGTGCCAGCAGTTTTAACATTTTCCGGGACAGGGGAGTGAACGACTATGGCTACACCTTC. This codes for CASSFNIFRDRGVNDYGYTF.

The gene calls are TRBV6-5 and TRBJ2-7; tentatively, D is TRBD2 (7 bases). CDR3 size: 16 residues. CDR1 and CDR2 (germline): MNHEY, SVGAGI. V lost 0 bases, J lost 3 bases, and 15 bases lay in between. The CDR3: CASSYSRGGASYEQYF. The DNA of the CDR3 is TGTGCCAGCAGTTACTCACGTGGGGGGGCGAGCTACGAGCAGTACTTC.

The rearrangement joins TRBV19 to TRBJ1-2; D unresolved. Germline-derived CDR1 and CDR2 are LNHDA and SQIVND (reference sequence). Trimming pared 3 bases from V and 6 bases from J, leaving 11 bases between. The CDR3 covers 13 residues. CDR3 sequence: CASSMLPSNGYTF. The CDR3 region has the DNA TGTGCCAGTAGTATGTTACCGAGTAATGGCTACACCTTC.

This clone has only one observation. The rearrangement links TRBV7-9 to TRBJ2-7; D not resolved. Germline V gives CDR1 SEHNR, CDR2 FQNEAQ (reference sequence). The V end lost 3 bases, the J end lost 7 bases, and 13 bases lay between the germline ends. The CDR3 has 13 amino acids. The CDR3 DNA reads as TGTGCCAGCAGCTTGGATCGGTCCAGGGAGCAGTACTTC. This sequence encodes CASSLDRSREQYF.

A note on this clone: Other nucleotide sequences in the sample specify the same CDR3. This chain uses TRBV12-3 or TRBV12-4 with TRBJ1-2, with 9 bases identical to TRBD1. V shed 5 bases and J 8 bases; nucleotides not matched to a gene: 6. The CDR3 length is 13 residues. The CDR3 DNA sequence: TGTGCCAGCAGTCCTACAGGGGGCTACGGCTACACCTTC. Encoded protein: CASSPTGGYGYTF.

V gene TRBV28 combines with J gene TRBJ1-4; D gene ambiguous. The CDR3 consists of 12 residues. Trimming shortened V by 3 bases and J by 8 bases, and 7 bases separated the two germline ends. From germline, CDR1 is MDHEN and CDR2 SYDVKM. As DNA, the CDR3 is TGTGCCAGCAGTTTCTCACAGGAAAAACTGTTTTTT. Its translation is CASSFSQEKLFF.

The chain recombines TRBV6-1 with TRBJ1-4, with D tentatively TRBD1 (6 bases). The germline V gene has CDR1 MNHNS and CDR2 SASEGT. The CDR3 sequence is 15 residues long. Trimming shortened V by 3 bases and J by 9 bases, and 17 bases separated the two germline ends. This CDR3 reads CASSEGAEAIQKLFF. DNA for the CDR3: TGTGCCAGCAGTGAGGGGGCGGAGGCGATCCAAAAACTGTTTTTT.

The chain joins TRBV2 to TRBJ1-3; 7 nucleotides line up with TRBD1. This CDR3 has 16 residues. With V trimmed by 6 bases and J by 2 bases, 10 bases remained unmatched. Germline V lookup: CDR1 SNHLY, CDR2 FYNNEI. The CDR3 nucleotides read TGTGCCAGCAGGGAGACAGGGTATAATGCTGGAAACACCATATATTTT. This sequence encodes CASRETGYNAGNTIYF.

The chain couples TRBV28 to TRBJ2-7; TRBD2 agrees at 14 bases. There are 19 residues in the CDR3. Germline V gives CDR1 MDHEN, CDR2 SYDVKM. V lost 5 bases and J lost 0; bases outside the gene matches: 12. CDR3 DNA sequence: TGTGCCAGCAGTCCCGGACTAGCGGGAGGCTCAAGGAGCTCCTACGAGCAGTACTTC. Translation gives CASSPGLAGGSRSSYEQYF.

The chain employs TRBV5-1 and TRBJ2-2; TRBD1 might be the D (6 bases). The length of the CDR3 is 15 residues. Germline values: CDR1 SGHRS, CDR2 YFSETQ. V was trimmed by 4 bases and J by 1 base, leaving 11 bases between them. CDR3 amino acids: CASSLGQWNTGELFF. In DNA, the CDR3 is TGCGCCAGCAGCCTCGGACAGTGGAACACCGGGGAGCTGTTTTTT.

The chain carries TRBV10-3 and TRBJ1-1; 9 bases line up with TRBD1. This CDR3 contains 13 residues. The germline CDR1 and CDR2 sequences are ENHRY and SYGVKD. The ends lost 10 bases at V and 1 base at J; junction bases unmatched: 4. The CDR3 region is CATRDRENTEAFF. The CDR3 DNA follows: TGTGCCACCAGGGACAGGGAGAACACTGAAGCTTTCTTT.

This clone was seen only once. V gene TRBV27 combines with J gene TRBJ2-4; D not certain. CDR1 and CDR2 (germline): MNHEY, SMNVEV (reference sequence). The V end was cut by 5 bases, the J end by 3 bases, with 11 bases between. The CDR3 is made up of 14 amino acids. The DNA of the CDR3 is TGTGCCAGCAGTGTACCTGGAGACAAAAACATTCAGTACTTC. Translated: CASSVPGDKNIQYF.

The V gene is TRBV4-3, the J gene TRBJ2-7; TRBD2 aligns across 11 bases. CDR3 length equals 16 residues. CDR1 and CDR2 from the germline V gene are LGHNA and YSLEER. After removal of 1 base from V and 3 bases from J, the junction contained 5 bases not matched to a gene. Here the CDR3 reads CASSQARTSGHYEQYF. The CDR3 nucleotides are TGCGCCAGCAGCCAAGCGCGGACTAGCGGGCACTACGAGCAGTACTTC.

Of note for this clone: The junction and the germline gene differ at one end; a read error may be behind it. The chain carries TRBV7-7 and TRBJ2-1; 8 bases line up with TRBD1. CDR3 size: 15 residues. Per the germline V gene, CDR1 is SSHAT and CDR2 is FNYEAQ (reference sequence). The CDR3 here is CASSVGTGSYNEQFF. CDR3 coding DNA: TGTGCTAGCAGCGTTGGGACAGGCTCCTACAATGAGCAGTTCTTC.

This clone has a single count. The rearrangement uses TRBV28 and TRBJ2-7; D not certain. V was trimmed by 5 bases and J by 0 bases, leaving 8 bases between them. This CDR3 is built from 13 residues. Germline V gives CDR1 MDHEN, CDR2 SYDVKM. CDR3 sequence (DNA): TGTGCCAGCAGTGTCAGTCCCTCCTACGAGCAGTACTTC. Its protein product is CASSVSPSYEQYF.

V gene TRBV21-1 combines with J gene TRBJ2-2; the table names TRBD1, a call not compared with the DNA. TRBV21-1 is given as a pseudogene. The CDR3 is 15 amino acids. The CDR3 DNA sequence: TGTGCCAGCAGCAAAGGGGACAGGGGTCCCGGGGAGCTGTTTTTT. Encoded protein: CASSKGDRGPGELFF.

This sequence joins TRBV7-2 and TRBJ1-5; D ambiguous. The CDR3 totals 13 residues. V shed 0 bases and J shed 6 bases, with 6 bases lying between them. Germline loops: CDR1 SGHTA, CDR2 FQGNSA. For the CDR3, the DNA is TGTGCCAGCAGCTTAGCGGCAGGTCAGCCCCAGCATTTT. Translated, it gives CASSLAAGQPQHF.

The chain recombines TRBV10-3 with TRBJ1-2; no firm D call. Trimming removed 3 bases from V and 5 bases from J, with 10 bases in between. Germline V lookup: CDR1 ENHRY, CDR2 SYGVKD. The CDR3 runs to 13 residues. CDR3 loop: CAISDLQVYGYTF. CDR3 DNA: TGTGCCATCAGTGATTTGCAGGTGTATGGCTACACCTTC.

This CDR3 reads CASSLQVNYGYTF. Written as DNA, the CDR3 is TGTGCCAGCAGCTTGCAGGTCAACTATGGCTACACCTTC. The V gene is TRBV5-4, the J gene TRBJ1-2; no firm D call. V was cut by 1 base and J by 2 bases, with 6 bases left in between. This CDR3 region has 13 residues. Germline loops: CDR1 SGHNT, CDR2 YYREEE (reference sequence).

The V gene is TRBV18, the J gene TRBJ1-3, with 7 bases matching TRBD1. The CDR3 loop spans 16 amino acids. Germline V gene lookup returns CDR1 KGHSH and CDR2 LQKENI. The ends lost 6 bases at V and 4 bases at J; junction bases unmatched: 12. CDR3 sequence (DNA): TGTGCCAGCTCCCCCTCGGAGGGGGCATGGGGAAACACCATATATTTT. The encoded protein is CASSPSEGAWGNTIYF.